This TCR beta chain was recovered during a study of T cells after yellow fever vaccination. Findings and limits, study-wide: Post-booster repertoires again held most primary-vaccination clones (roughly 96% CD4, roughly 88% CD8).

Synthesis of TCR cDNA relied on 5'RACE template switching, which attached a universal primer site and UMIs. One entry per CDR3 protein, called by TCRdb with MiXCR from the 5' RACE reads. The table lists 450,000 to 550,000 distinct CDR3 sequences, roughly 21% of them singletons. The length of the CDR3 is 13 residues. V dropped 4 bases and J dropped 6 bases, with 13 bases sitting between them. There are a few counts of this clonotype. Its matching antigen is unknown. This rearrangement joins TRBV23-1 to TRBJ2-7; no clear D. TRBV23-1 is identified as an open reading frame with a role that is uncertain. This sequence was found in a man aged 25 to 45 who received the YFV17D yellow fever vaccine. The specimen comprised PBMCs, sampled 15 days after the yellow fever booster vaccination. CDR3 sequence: CASSRERTAEQYF. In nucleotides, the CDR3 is TGCGCCAGCAGTCGTGAGAGAACGGCCGAGCAGTACTTC.